The rows below give T cell receptor beta chains drawn from one sample of a study of blood T cell repertoires in COVID-19. Clones were read by immunoSEQ multiplex PCR, and TCRdb kept only the in-frame ones, dropping some. The sample has 120,000 or so clones; 88% are singletons. The sample consisted of peripheral blood. These receptors all stem from a man aged 45 to 65 with acute or convalescent COVID-19. CDR3s include the opening cysteine and the closing phenylalanine or tryptophan. The order of the fields is D gene, V gene, clone size, J gene, CDR3 protein, CDR3 DNA. The D gene is left open where the match is weak. Not every row has a clone size; where given, it reads once, few, many or a size class.

D gene: TRBD1; V gene: TRBV5-4; clone size: NA; J gene: TRBJ1-6; CDR3 protein: CASSLGGGQGPEPLHF; CDR3 DNA: TGTGCCAGCAGCTTGGGCGGGGGACAGGGTCCGGAACCCCTCCACTTT
D gene: TRBD1; V gene: TRBV12-3/TRBV12-4; clone size: NA; J gene: TRBJ1-1; CDR3 protein: CASSATGGGEAFF; CDR3 DNA: TGTGCCAGCAGCGCCACAGGGGGTGGTGAAGCTTTCTTT
D gene: NA; V gene: TRBV9; clone size: NA; J gene: TRBJ1-5; CDR3 protein: CASSVGDTYQPQHF; CDR3 DNA: TGTGCCAGCAGCGTAGGGGACACGTATCAGCCCCAGCATTTT
D gene: NA; V gene: TRBV28; clone size: NA; J gene: TRBJ2-7; CDR3 protein: CASTGRSYEQYF; CDR3 DNA: TGTGCCAGCACAGGGCGTTCCTACGAGCAGTACTTC
D gene: TRBD2; V gene: TRBV6-5; clone size: NA; J gene: TRBJ2-5; CDR3 protein: CASSRTSGRDGTQYF; CDR3 DNA: TGTGCCAGCAGTCGGACTAGCGGGAGGGACGGGACCCAGTACTTC
D gene: TRBD1; V gene: TRBV19; clone size: NA; J gene: TRBJ2-7; CDR3 protein: CASSMGTGSYEQYF; CDR3 DNA: TGTGCCAGTAGTATGGGGACAGGTTCTTACGAGCAGTACTTC
D gene: TRBD1; V gene: TRBV25-1; clone size: once; J gene: TRBJ1-4; CDR3 protein: CASSDPGQGIEKLFF; CDR3 DNA: TGTGCCAGCAGTGATCCGGGACAGGGGATTGAAAAACTGTTTTTT
D gene: NA; V gene: TRBV7-2; clone size: NA; J gene: TRBJ2-4; CDR3 protein: CASSLAQGWKNIQYF; CDR3 DNA: TGTGCCAGCAGCTTAGCGCAGGGGTGGAAAAACATTCAGTACTTC
D gene: TRBD2; V gene: TRBV10-3; clone size: once; J gene: TRBJ2-7; CDR3 protein: CAITGAGGGEQYF; CDR3 DNA: TGTGCCATCACCGGGGCGGGAGGGGGCGAGCAGTACTTC
D gene: TRBD2; V gene: TRBV9; clone size: NA; J gene: TRBJ2-3; CDR3 protein: CASSPEREGRTDTQYF; CDR3 DNA: TGTGCCAGCAGCCCCGAACGGGAGGGCCGCACAGATACGCAGTATTTT
D gene: TRBD1; V gene: TRBV5-1; clone size: NA; J gene: TRBJ2-7; CDR3 protein: CASSLGQGVYEQYF; CDR3 DNA: TGCGCCAGCAGCCTCGGACAGGGAGTCTACGAGCAGTACTTC
D gene: NA; V gene: TRBV10-3; clone size: once; J gene: TRBJ2-7; CDR3 protein: CAISDGAPPYEQYF; CDR3 DNA: TGTGCCATCAGTGATGGGGCCCCCCCCTACGAGCAGTACTTC
D gene: NA; V gene: TRBV6-1; clone size: NA; J gene: TRBJ2-7; CDR3 protein: CATVSSLDEQYF; CDR3 DNA: TGTGCCACCGTGTCTAGTCTGGACGAGCAGTACTTC
D gene: NA; V gene: TRBV3-1/TRBV3-2; clone size: few; J gene: TRBJ1-5; CDR3 protein: CASSQATVREPQHF; CDR3 DNA: TGTGCCAGCAGCCAAGCGACGGTCCGGGAGCCCCAGCATTTT
D gene: NA; V gene: TRBV6-6; clone size: NA; J gene: TRBJ2-7; CDR3 protein: CASSYLARGGEQYF; CDR3 DNA: TGTGCCAGCAGTTACCTTGCCAGAGGAGGCGAGCAGTACTTC
D gene: NA; V gene: TRBV5-1; clone size: NA; J gene: TRBJ2-3; CDR3 protein: CASSSQGTDTQYF; CDR3 DNA: TGCGCCAGCAGCTCTCAGGGCACAGATACGCAGTATTTT
D gene: NA; V gene: TRBV24-1; clone size: NA; J gene: TRBJ2-7; CDR3 protein: CATSDLGGRWHF; CDR3 DNA: TGTGCCACCAGTGATTTGGGGGGGAGATGGCACTTC
D gene: NA; V gene: TRBV7-7; clone size: NA; J gene: TRBJ2-5; CDR3 protein: CASSPATGKETQYF; CDR3 DNA: TGTGCCAGCAGCCCCGCTACGGGAAAAGAGACCCAGTACTTC
D gene: TRBD2; V gene: TRBV7-2; clone size: NA; J gene: TRBJ2-7; CDR3 protein: CASSLAIFGLAGLPRSYEQYF; CDR3 DNA: TGTGCCAGCAGCTTAGCTATTTTTGGGCTAGCGGGATTACCGCGCTCCTACGAGCAGTACTTC
D gene: TRBD2; V gene: TRBV11-2; clone size: NA; J gene: TRBJ2-1; CDR3 protein: CASRLTSGRAEQFF; CDR3 DNA: TGTGCCAGCAGACTTACTAGCGGGAGAGCTGAGCAGTTCTTC
D gene: NA; V gene: TRBV6-1; clone size: NA; J gene: TRBJ1-1; CDR3 protein: CASSDREAPTEAFF; CDR3 DNA: TGTGCCAGCAGTGACAGGGAAGCCCCCACTGAAGCTTTCTTT
D gene: TRBD1; V gene: TRBV6-5; clone size: NA; J gene: TRBJ1-5; CDR3 protein: CGHSGQGNQPQHF; CDR3 DNA: TGTGGACATTCGGGACAGGGCAATCAGCCCCAGCATTTT
D gene: NA; V gene: TRBV7-9; clone size: few; J gene: TRBJ1-5; CDR3 protein: CASSLVTGGSNQPQHF; CDR3 DNA: TGTGCCAGCAGCTTAGTTACGGGGGGTAGCAATCAGCCCCAGCATTTT
D gene: NA; V gene: TRBV30; clone size: NA; J gene: TRBJ1-5; CDR3 protein: CAWSRSGGPPEHF; CDR3 DNA: TGTGCCTGGAGTCGTTCCGGGGGTCCACCGGAGCATTTT
D gene: NA; V gene: TRBV11-3; clone size: NA; J gene: TRBJ2-7; CDR3 protein: CASSLVVSGNYEQYF; CDR3 DNA: TGTGCCAGCAGCTTAGTTGTTAGCGGAAACTACGAGCAGTACTTC
D gene: TRBD1; V gene: TRBV5-5; clone size: NA; J gene: TRBJ2-7; CDR3 protein: CASSWGQGWDEQYF; CDR3 DNA: TGTGCCAGCAGCTGGGGACAGGGGTGGGACGAGCAGTACTTC
D gene: NA; V gene: TRBV7-9; clone size: once; J gene: TRBJ2-7; CDR3 protein: CASSLTGYEQYF; CDR3 DNA: TGTGCCAGCAGCCTTACAGGGTACGAGCAGTACTTC
D gene: NA; V gene: TRBV29-1; clone size: NA; J gene: TRBJ2-1; CDR3 protein: CSVEGQGINEQFF; CDR3 DNA: TGCAGCGTTGAAGGGCAGGGTATAAATGAGCAGTTCTTC
D gene: TRBD1; V gene: TRBV3-1/TRBV3-2; clone size: NA; J gene: TRBJ1-2; CDR3 protein: CASRGTGLNGYTF; CDR3 DNA: TGTGCCAGCAGAGGGACAGGGCTTAATGGCTACACCTTC
D gene: TRBD2; V gene: TRBV5-4; clone size: NA; J gene: TRBJ2-2; CDR3 protein: CASSLYGRGNTGELFF; CDR3 DNA: TGTGCCAGCAGCTTGTACGGGAGGGGAAACACCGGGGAGCTGTTTTTT
D gene: TRBD1; V gene: TRBV6-6; clone size: few; J gene: TRBJ2-7; CDR3 protein: CASSYPGQLSEQYF; CDR3 DNA: TGTGCCAGCAGTTACCCGGGACAGCTAAGCGAGCAGTACTTC
D gene: TRBD1; V gene: TRBV27; clone size: NA; J gene: TRBJ1-1; CDR3 protein: CASKTGAKAFF; CDR3 DNA: TGTGCCAGCAAAACAGGGGCTAAAGCTTTCTTT
D gene: NA; V gene: TRBV29-1; clone size: NA; J gene: TRBJ1-4; CDR3 protein: CSVARANEKLFF; CDR3 DNA: TGCAGCGTTGCCAGGGCTAATGAAAAACTGTTTTTT
D gene: TRBD1; V gene: TRBV4-3; clone size: NA; J gene: TRBJ1-2; CDR3 protein: CASSQDSGPGQGDGYTF; CDR3 DNA: TGCGCCAGCAGCCAAGATAGTGGGCCGGGACAGGGGGATGGCTACACCTTC
D gene: TRBD1; V gene: TRBV7-9; clone size: NA; J gene: TRBJ1-4; CDR3 protein: CASSPAGTVNEKLFF; CDR3 DNA: TGTGCCAGCAGCCCTGCCGGGACAGTTAATGAAAAACTGTTTTTT
D gene: NA; V gene: TRBV6-5; clone size: few; J gene: TRBJ1-1; CDR3 protein: CASSYSSRGKGTEAFF; CDR3 DNA: TGTGCCAGCAGTTACTCGAGTCGGGGGAAGGGCACTGAAGCTTTCTTT
D gene: TRBD1; V gene: TRBV7-9; clone size: few; J gene: TRBJ2-2; CDR3 protein: CASSLGGQTNTGELFF; CDR3 DNA: TGTGCCAGCAGCTTAGGGGGACAGACGAACACCGGGGAGCTGTTTTTT
D gene: TRBD2; V gene: TRBV13; clone size: NA; J gene: TRBJ2-2; CDR3 protein: CASSSYSGRDTGELFF; CDR3 DNA: TGTGCCAGCAGCTCCTATAGCGGGAGGGACACCGGGGAGCTGTTTTTT
D gene: TRBD2; V gene: TRBV6-1; clone size: NA; J gene: TRBJ2-3; CDR3 protein: CASSGSTSPSWADTQYF; CDR3 DNA: TGTGCCAGCAGTGGGTCGACTAGCCCCTCATGGGCAGATACGCAGTATTTT
D gene: TRBD2; V gene: TRBV5-4; clone size: NA; J gene: TRBJ2-5; CDR3 protein: CASSQLAGGLETQYF; CDR3 DNA: TGTGCCAGCAGCCAACTAGCGGGAGGACTTGAGACCCAGTACTTC
D gene: TRBD2; V gene: TRBV18; clone size: NA; J gene: TRBJ2-1; CDR3 protein: CASSPLAGGPYNEQFF; CDR3 DNA: TGTGCCAGCTCACCATTAGCGGGAGGGCCGTACAATGAGCAGTTCTTC
D gene: TRBD1; V gene: TRBV7-9; clone size: once; J gene: TRBJ1-1; CDR3 protein: CASSLTFRGSAVTEAFF; CDR3 DNA: TGTGCCAGCAGCTTAACCTTCAGGGGGAGCGCGGTCACTGAAGCTTTCTTT
D gene: NA; V gene: TRBV11-3; clone size: NA; J gene: TRBJ2-7; CDR3 protein: CASSLGSGGYEFRLREQYF; CDR3 DNA: TGTGCCAGCAGCTTAGGTTCGGGTGGATATGAGTTTCGATTACGCGAGCAGTACTTC
D gene: NA; V gene: TRBV5-4; clone size: few; J gene: TRBJ1-2; CDR3 protein: CASSLATGINYGYTF; CDR3 DNA: TGTGCCAGCAGCTTAGCAACAGGAATTAACTATGGCTACACCTTC
D gene: NA; V gene: TRBV5-4; clone size: once; J gene: TRBJ1-3; CDR3 protein: CASSFFGSSGNTIYF; CDR3 DNA: TGTGCCAGCAGCTTCTTTGGGAGCTCTGGAAACACCATATATTTT
D gene: TRBD1; V gene: TRBV30; clone size: NA; J gene: TRBJ2-2; CDR3 protein: CAWSRQGATYNTGELFF; CDR3 DNA: TGTGCCTGGAGTCGACAGGGGGCGACTTATAACACCGGGGAGCTGTTTTTT
D gene: TRBD1; V gene: TRBV18; clone size: once; J gene: TRBJ1-1; CDR3 protein: CASSYQGVRNTEAFF; CDR3 DNA: TGTGCCAGCTCATACCAGGGGGTAAGGAACACTGAAGCTTTCTTT
D gene: NA; V gene: TRBV2; clone size: NA; J gene: TRBJ1-4; CDR3 protein: CASSQGRGEKLFF; CDR3 DNA: TGTGCCAGCAGTCAGGGGAGGGGTGAAAAACTGTTTTTT
D gene: NA; V gene: TRBV6-4; clone size: NA; J gene: TRBJ2-1; CDR3 protein: CASSDSLNYNEQFF; CDR3 DNA: TGTGCCAGCAGTGACTCCCTAAATTACAATGAGCAGTTCTTC
D gene: TRBD2; V gene: TRBV4-3; clone size: NA; J gene: TRBJ2-2; CDR3 protein: CASSQVPGGGGGELFF; CDR3 DNA: TGCGCCAGCAGCCAAGTCCCGGGGGGGGGCGGCGGGGAGCTGTTTTTT
D gene: NA; V gene: TRBV27; clone size: NA; J gene: TRBJ1-5; CDR3 protein: CASSLLGSGSNQPQHF; CDR3 DNA: TGTGCCAGCAGTTTATTGGGCAGTGGGAGCAATCAGCCCCAGCATTTT
D gene: NA; V gene: TRBV27; clone size: NA; J gene: TRBJ1-5; CDR3 protein: CASSLWRGAPGNQPQHF; CDR3 DNA: TGTGCCAGCAGTTTATGGCGGGGGGCGCCGGGCAATCAGCCCCAGCATTTT